This T cell receptor (beta chain) came from a study of T cell responses to AZD1222 COVID-19 vaccine. General study points: Most donors were white British and more were female, and clonal diversity was possibly underestimated. Spike-specific TCR breadth and depth went up after people got two AZD1222 doses. Nearly half of spike-specific TCRs reportedly go after variant regions that carry no mutations.

Here immunoSEQ multiplex PCR was the method, and the copy in TCRdb shows in-frame clones only, minus some. Counted here are tens of thousands of clones, roughly 90% occurring once; the ten biggest clones make up roughly an eighth. V gave up 3 bases and J gave up 0 bases, with 8 bases separating them. Germline V gives CDR1 SGHVS, CDR2 FQNEAQ. This CDR3 contains 14 residues. Concerning this clone itself: Its antigen remains unidentified.

The chain combines TRBV7-8 with TRBJ1-2, with D hard to call. Sequencing used peripheral blood, obtained 28 days after the second AZD1222 dose. The sequence came from an adult who received the AZD1222 COVID-19 vaccine. This CDR3 reads CASSFGPANYGYTF. Written as DNA, the CDR3 is TGTGCCAGCAGCTTTGGACCAGCTAACTATGGCTACACCTTC.